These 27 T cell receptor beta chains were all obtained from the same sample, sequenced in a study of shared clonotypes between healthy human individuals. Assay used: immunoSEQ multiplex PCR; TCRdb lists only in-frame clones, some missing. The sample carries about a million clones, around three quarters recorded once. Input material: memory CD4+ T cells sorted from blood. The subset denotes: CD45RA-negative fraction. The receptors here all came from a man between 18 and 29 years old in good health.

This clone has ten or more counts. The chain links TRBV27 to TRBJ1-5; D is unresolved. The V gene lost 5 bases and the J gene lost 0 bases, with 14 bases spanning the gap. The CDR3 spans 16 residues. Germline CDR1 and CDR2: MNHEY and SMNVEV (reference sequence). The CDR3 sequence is CASSPNLRGSNQPQHF. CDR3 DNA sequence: TGTGCCAGCAGTCCAAACCTTCGCGGTAGCAATCAGCCCCAGCATTTT.

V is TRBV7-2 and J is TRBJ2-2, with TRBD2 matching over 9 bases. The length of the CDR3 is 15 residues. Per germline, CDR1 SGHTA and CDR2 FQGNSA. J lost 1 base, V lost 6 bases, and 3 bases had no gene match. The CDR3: CASSTTSGNTGELFF. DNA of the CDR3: TGTGCCAGCAGTACGACTAGCGGGAACACCGGGGAGCTGTTTTTT.

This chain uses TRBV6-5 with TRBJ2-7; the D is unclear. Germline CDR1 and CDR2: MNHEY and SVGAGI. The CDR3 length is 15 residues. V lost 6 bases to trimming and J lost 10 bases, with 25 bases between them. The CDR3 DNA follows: TGTGCCAGCAGCCTAACGAACCCTAGGGTGAGCCAACAGTACTTC. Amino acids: CASSLTNPRVSQQYF.

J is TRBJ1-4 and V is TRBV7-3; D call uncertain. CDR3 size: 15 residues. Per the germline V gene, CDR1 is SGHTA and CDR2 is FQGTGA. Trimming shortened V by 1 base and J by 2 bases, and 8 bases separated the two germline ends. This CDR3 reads CASSLNGLTNEKLFF. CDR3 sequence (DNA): TGTGCCAGCAGCTTAAACGGGCTCACTAATGAAAAACTGTTTTTT.

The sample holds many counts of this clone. In DNA, the CDR3 is TGTGCCACCGGGACTAGCGATGTAAATGAGCAGTTCTTC. Encoded protein: CATGTSDVNEQFF. The chain carries TRBV6-6 and TRBJ2-1; the match to TRBD2 covers 10 bases. The V and J ends lost 10 bases and 7 bases, in that order; junction bases with no gene match: 7. Per the germline V gene, CDR1 is MNHNY and CDR2 is SVGAGI (reference sequence). CDR3 length: 13 amino acids.

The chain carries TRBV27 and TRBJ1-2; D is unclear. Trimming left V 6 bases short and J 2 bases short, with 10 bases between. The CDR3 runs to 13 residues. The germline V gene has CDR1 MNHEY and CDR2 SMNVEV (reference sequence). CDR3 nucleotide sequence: TGTGCCAGCAGACCTCAGGAGAACTATGGCTACACCTTC. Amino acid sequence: CASRPQENYGYTF.

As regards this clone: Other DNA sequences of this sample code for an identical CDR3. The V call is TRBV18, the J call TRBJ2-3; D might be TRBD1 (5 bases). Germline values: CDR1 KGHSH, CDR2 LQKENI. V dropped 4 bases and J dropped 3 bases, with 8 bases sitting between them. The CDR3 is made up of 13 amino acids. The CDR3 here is CASSQQGTDTQYF. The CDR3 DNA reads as TGTGCCAGCTCACAGCAGGGTACAGATACGCAGTATTTT.

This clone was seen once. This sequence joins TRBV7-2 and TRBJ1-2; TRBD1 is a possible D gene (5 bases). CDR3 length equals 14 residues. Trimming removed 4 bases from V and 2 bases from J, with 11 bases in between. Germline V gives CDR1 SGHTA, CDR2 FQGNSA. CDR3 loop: CASSSLDTNYGYTF. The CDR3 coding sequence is TGTGCCAGCAGCTCCCTGGACACGAACTATGGCTACACCTTC. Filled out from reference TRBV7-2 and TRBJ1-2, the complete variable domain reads GAGVSQSPSNKVTEKGKDVELRCDPISGHTALYWYRQSLGQGLEFLIYFQGNSAPDKSGLPSDRFSAERTGGSVSTLTIQRTQQEDSAVYLCASSSLDTNYGYTFGSGTRLTVV.

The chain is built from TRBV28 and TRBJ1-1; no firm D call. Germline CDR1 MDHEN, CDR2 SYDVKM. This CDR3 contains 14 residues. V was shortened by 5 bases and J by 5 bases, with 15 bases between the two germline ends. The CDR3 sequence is CASSLIARGTEAFF. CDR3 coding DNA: TGTGCCAGCAGTCTGATCGCCCGTGGGACTGAAGCTTTCTTT.

The CDR3 here is CASSRQGNSYNEQFF. DNA for the CDR3: TGTGCCAGCAGCCGACAGGGCAACTCCTACAATGAGCAGTTCTTC. This chain connects TRBV5-4 to TRBJ2-1, with TRBD1 identical over 7 bases. The germline V gene encodes CDR1 SGHNT and CDR2 YYREEE (reference sequence). The V gene end was trimmed by 4 bases and the J gene end by 0 bases; junction bases not matched to a gene: 4. The CDR3 is 15 amino acids.

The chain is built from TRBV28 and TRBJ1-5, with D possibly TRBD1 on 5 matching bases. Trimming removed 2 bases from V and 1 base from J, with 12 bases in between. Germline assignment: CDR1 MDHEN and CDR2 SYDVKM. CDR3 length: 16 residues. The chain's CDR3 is CASSLVRDASNQPQHF. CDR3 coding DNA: TGTGCCAGCAGTTTAGTGAGGGACGCCAGCAATCAGCCCCAGCATTTT.

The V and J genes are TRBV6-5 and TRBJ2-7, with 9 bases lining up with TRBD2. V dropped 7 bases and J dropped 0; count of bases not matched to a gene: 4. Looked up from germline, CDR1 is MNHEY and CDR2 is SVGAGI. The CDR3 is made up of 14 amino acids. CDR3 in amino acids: CASKQGLASYEQYF. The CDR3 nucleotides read TGTGCCAGCAAGCAGGGACTAGCCTCCTACGAGCAGTACTTC.

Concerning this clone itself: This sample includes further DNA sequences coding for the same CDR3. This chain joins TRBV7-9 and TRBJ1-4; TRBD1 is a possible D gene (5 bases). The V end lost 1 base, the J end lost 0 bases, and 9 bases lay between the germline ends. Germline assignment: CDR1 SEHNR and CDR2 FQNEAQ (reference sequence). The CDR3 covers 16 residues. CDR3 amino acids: CASSLDRGSTNEKLFF. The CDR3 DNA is TGTGCCAGCAGCTTAGATCGGGGGTCAACTAATGAAAAACTGTTTTTT.

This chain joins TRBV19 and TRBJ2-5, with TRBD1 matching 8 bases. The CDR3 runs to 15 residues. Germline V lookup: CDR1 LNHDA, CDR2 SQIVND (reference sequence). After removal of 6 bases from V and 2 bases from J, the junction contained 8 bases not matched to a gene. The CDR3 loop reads CASSRGTGKQETQYF. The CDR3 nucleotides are TGTGCCAGTAGCCGCGGGACAGGTAAACAAGAGACCCAGTACTTC.

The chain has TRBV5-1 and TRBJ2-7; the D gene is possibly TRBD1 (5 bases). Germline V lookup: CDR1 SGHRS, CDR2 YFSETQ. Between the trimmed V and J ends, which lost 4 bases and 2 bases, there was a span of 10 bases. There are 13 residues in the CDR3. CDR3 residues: CASSPDNAYEQYF. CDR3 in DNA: TGCGCCAGCAGCCCGGACAACGCCTACGAGCAGTACTTC.

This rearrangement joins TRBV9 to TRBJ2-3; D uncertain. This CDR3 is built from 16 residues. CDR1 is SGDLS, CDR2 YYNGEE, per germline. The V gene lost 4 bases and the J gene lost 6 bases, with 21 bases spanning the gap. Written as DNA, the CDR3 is TGTGCCAGCAGCCCACGATCAGGTTCGGTCGGGGATACGCAGTATTTT. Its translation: CASSPRSGSVGDTQYF. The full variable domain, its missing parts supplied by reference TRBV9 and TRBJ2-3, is DSGVTQTPKHLITATGQRVTLRCSPRSGDLSVYWYQQSLDQGLQFLIQYYNGEERAKGNILERFSAQQFPDLHSELNLSSLELGDSALYFCASSPRSGSVGDTQYFGPGTRLTVL.

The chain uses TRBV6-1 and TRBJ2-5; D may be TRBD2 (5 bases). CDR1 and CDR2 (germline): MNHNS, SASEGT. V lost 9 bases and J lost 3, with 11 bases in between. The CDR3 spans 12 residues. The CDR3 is CASDRRKETQYF. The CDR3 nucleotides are TGTGCCAGTGACCGGAGGAAAGAGACCCAGTACTTC.

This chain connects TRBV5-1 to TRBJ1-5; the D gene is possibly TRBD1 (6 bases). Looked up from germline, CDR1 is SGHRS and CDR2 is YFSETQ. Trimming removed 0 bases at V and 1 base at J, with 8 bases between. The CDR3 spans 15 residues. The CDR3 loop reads CASSLVGGSNQPQHF. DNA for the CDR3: TGCGCCAGCAGCTTGGTTGGGGGCAGCAATCAGCCCCAGCATTTT.

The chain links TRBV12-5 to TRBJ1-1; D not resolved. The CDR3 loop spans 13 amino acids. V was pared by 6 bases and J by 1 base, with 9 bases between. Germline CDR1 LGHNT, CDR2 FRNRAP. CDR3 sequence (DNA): TGTGCTAGTGGCACAGCCGAGAACACTGAAGCTTTCTTT. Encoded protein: CASGTAENTEAFF.

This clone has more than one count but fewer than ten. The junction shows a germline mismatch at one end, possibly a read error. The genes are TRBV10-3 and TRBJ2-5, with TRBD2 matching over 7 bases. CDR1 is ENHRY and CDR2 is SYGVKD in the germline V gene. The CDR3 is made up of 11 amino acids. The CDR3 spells CAISAGGTRYF. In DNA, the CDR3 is TGTGCCATCAGTGCCGGGGGGACCCGGTACTTC.

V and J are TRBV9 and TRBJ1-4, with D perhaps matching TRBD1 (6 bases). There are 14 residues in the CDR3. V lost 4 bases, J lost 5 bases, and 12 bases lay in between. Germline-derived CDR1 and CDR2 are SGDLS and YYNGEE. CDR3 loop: CASSPRTENEKLFF. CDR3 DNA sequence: TGTGCCAGCAGCCCAAGGACAGAGAATGAAAAACTGTTTTTT.

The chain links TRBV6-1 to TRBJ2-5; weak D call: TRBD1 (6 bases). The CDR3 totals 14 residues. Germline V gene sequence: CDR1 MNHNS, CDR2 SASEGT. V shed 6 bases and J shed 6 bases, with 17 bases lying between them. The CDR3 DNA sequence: TGTGCCAGCAGCGAACAGGGTTCCGGAAAGACCCAGTACTTC. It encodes CASSEQGSGKTQYF.

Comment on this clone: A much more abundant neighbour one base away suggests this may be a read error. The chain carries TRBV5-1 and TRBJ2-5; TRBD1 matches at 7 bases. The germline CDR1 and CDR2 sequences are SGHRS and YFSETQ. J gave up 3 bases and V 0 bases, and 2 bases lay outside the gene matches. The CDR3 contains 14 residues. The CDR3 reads CASSLGDSKETQYF. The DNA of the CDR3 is TGCGCCAGCAGCTTGGGGGACAGCAAAGAGACCCAGTACTTC. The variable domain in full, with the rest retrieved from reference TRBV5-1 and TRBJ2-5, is KAGVTQTPRYLIKTRGQQVTLSCSPISGHRSVSWYQQTPGQGLQFLFEYFSETQRNKGNFPGRFSGRQFSNSRSEMNVSTLELGDSALYLCASSLGDSKETQYFGPGTRLLVL.

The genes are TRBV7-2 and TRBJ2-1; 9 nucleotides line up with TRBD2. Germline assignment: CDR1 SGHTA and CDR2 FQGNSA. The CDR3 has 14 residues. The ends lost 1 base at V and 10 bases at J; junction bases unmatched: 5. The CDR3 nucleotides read TGTGCCAGCAGCTTAGGGACTAGCGTCGGCGAGCAGTTCTTC. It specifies CASSLGTSVGEQFF.

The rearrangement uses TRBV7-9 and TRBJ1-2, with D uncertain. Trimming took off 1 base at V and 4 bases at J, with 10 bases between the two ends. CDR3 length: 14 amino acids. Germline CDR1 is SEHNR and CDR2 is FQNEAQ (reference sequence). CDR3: CASSLDSEGYGYTF. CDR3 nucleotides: TGTGCCAGCAGCTTAGATTCGGAGGGCTATGGCTACACCTTC.

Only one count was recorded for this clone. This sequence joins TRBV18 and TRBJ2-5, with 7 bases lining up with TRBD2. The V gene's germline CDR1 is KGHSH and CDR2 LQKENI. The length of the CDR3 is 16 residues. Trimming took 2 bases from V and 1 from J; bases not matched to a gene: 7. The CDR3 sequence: CASSPKIAGLQETQYF. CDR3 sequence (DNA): TGTGCCAGCTCACCAAAGATAGCGGGTCTCCAAGAGACCCAGTACTTC. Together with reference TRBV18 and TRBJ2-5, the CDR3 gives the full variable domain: NAGVMQNPRHLVRRRGQEARLRCSPMKGHSHVYWYRQLPEEGLKFMVYLQKENIIDESGMPKERFSAEFPKEGPSILRIQQVVRGDSAAYFCASSPKIAGLQETQYFGPGTRLLVL.

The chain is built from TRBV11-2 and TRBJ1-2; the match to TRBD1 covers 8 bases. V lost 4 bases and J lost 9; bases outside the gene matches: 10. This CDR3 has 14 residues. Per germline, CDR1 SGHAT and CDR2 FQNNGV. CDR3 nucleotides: TGTGCCAGCAGCTACCCCGACAGGGGCGGCAGCTACACCTTC. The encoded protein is CASSYPDRGGSYTF.